Each of the 8 T cell receptor beta chains below was sequenced from the same sample in a study of T cells in localized non-small cell lung cancer. This table comes from immunoSEQ multiplex PCR, and its TCRdb copy is limited to in-frame clones, with some not included. The sample lists around 83,000 clones, around 90% occurring once. The sample consisted of peripheral blood, taken before any cancer treatment. These TCRs come from a man aged 40-75 years with stage I squamous cell lung carcinoma.

This chain links TRBV11-2 with TRBJ2-7; unclear D gene. The V and J ends lost 0 bases and 3 bases respectively, with 12 bases between them. The CDR3 covers 15 residues. Germline CDR1 SGHAT, CDR2 FQNNGV. The CDR3 DNA follows: TGTGCCAGCAGCTTAGATGCCCCAACCCACTACGAGCAGTACTTC. It specifies CASSLDAPTHYEQYF.

CDR3 sequence (DNA): TGCGCCAGCAGTGAGTACAGCTCGAACACCGGGGAGCTGTTTTTT. Amino acids: CASSEYSSNTGELFF. The chain uses TRBV10-2 and TRBJ2-2; D uncertain. CDR1 is WSHSY and CDR2 is SAAADI in the germline V gene. The CDR3 contains 15 residues. V lost 1 base to trimming and J lost 0 bases, with 6 bases between them.

This clone was recorded a few times. The chain links TRBV6-1 to TRBJ2-7, with D possibly called TRBD1 or TRBD2 (5 bases each). The V and J ends lost 7 bases and 6 bases respectively, with 19 bases between them. Germline V CDR1 and CDR2: MNHNS, SASEGT. There are 14 residues in the CDR3. CDR3 nucleotide sequence: TGTGCCAGCATACAAGGGGACCCAAGGGCCGAGCAGTACTTC. Translating gives CASIQGDPRAEQYF.

This rearrangement joins TRBV5-5 to TRBJ2-2, with D perhaps matching TRBD1 (5 bases). Trimming removed 1 base from V and 4 bases from J, with 14 bases in between. The CDR3 is made up of 16 amino acids. The V gene's germline CDR1 is SGHKS and CDR2 YYEKEE (reference sequence). As DNA, the CDR3 is TGTGCCAGCAGCTTGAGTGCTGGGGCGTCCACCGGGGAGCTGTTTTTT. It translates to CASSLSAGASTGELFF.

The chain employs TRBV6-4 and TRBJ1-4, with 10 nucleotides matching TRBD1. There are 18 residues in the CDR3. The germline V gene has CDR1 MRHNA and CDR2 SNTAGT. Germline trimming cut 2 bases from V and 4 bases from J; bases unmatched to any gene: 10. The CDR3 is CASSDRKSDRGDNEKLFF. CDR3 bases: TGTGCCAGCAGTGACCGAAAGTCGGACAGGGGGGATAATGAAAAACTGTTTTTT.

The rearrangement links TRBV10-3 to TRBJ1-1, with a weak D call TRBD1 (5 bases). CDR1 is ENHRY, CDR2 SYGVKD, per germline. V lost 6 bases and J 4 bases, leaving 15 bases between the germline ends. The CDR3 is made up of 14 amino acids. CDR3 in amino acids: CAIRTDPEGTEAFF. The DNA of the CDR3 is TGTGCCATCAGGACAGACCCTGAGGGCACTGAAGCTTTCTTT.

The genes are TRBV5-1 and TRBJ1-4; 7 nucleotides match TRBD1. J lost 8 bases, V lost 4 bases, and 8 bases had no gene match. The CDR3 is 14 residues long. CDR1 is SGHRS, CDR2 YFSETQ, per germline. CDR3 in amino acids: CASSQGVVGEKLFF. CDR3 DNA sequence: TGCGCCAGCAGCCAGGGGGTGGTAGGAGAAAAACTGTTTTTT.

J is TRBJ1-3 and V is TRBV5-1; 8 positions match TRBD1. Trimming removed 3 bases from V and 1 base from J; junction bases left unmatched: 9. Germline loops: CDR1 SGHRS, CDR2 YFSETQ. The CDR3 length is 17 residues. The CDR3 reads CASSSGTGTTSGNTIYF. CDR3 bases: TGCGCCAGCAGCTCCGGGACAGGAACAACGTCTGGAAACACCATATATTTT.